The 5 T cell receptor beta chains given below trace back to one sample, sequenced in a study of vaccination effects on CD4 cells after COVID-19. Their target antigens are unknown. Generated by immunoSEQ multiplex PCR, the TCRdb table keeps only in-frame clones and is missing some. The table has about 40,000 clones, around 73% seen once; the top ten hold under 10%. Culturing for more than eight days preceded CD4+ T cell isolation. BNT162b2 vaccine or mRNA-1273 vaccine was given to participants in two doses. The source material was CD4+ T cells from PBMCs cultured without peptide, sampled after COVID-19 vaccination. These receptors originate from a human donor who received a COVID-19 vaccine.

The V and J genes are TRBV5-4 and TRBJ1-2; a possible D gene is TRBD1 (6 bases). V lost 4 bases to trimming and J lost 5 bases, with 15 bases between them. This CDR3 is 14 amino acids long. Germline V gene lookup returns CDR1 SGHNT and CDR2 YYREEE (reference sequence). The CDR3 DNA reads as TGTGCCAGCAGCCTACCGACAGGCCGTTATGGCTACACCTTC. Protein sequence: CASSLPTGRYGYTF.

This chain links TRBV3-1 (or the pseudogene TRBV3-2) with TRBJ2-7, with D perhaps TRBD1 (6 bases). Trimming removed 5 bases from V and 6 bases from J, with 11 bases in between. The CDR3 extends over 12 amino acids. Germline V CDR1 and CDR2: LGHDT, YNNKEL (reference sequence). The DNA of the CDR3 is TGTGCCAGCAGCTTCACAGGGATCGAGCAGTACTTC. Amino acids: CASSFTGIEQYF.

In this sample, this clone turned up a few times. The gene calls are TRBV5-4 and TRBJ1-2; no clear D. The CDR3 is made up of 15 amino acids. CDR1 and CDR2 from the germline V gene are SGHNT and YYREEE (reference sequence). Trimming stripped 0 bases from V and 4 bases from J, with 13 bases between. CDR3 nucleotides: TGTGCCAGCAGCTTGGGGGTCAGAGAAACCTATGGCTACACCTTC. Translation gives CASSLGVRETYGYTF.

A few counts support this clone. V and J are TRBV7-2 and TRBJ1-2; TRBD1 matches at 8 bases. J gave up 3 bases and V 2 bases, and 2 bases lay outside the gene matches. The CDR3 consists of 14 residues. The V gene's germline CDR1 is SGHTA and CDR2 FQGNSA. The chain's CDR3 is CASSLQQGDYGYTF. DNA for the CDR3: TGTGCCAGCAGCTTACAACAGGGGGACTATGGCTACACCTTC.

The chain links TRBV10-3 to TRBJ2-1; TRBD1 aligns across 12 bases. The ends lost 0 bases at V and 12 bases at J; junction bases unmatched: 9. The CDR3 totals 16 residues. Germline CDR1 is ENHRY and CDR2 is SYGVKD. CDR3 residues: CAISESGQGARTGQFF. The CDR3 nucleotides are TGTGCCATCAGTGAGTCGGGACAGGGGGCGCGCACGGGGCAGTTCTTC.